Each of the 19 T cell receptor beta chains below was sequenced from the same sample in a study of cytomegalovirus exposure and HLA in healthy donors. Sequenced by immunoSEQ multiplex PCR; TCRdb stores in-frame clones only, minus some. The sample comprises about 180,000 clones, less than 85% of which are singletons, and about 16% rests with the top ten. Sequencing was performed on PBMCs. Receptor source: a young man in good health and CMV-seropositive.

The CDR3 protein is CASSPPDRLYEQYF. The CDR3 DNA reads as TGTGCCAGCTCACCACCGGACAGGTTATACGAGCAGTACTTC. This chain links TRBV18 with TRBJ2-7, with 7 bases aligning to TRBD1. The CDR3 totals 14 residues. The germline gives CDR1 KGHSH, CDR2 LQKENI. The trim removed 0 bases at V and 4 bases at J, leaving 3 bases unmatched.

This chain links TRBV5-4 with TRBJ2-2; D may be TRBD1 (6 bases). The CDR3 has 14 amino acids. CDR1 and CDR2 from the germline V gene are SGHNT and YYREEE (reference sequence). Between the trimmed V and J ends, which lost 7 bases and 2 bases, there was a span of 12 bases. The DNA for the CDR3 is TGTGCCAGCTATGACAGGACAAACACCGGGGAGCTGTTTTTT. It yields the protein CASYDRTNTGELFF. Looking up the rest from reference TRBV5-4 and TRBJ2-2 gives the full variable domain: ETGVTQSPTHLIKTRGQQVTLRCSSQSGHNTVSWYQQALGQGPQFIFQYYREEENGRGNFPPRFSGLQFPNYSSELNVNALELDDSALYLCASYDRTNTGELFFGEGSRLTVL.

The chain carries TRBV28 and TRBJ1-5, with TRBD1 matching over 7 bases. CDR1 MDHEN and CDR2 SYDVKM come from the germline V gene. V lost 10 bases, J lost 1 base, and 13 bases stayed unmatched. This CDR3 contains 16 residues. CDR3 amino acids: CATAGGGTASNQPQHF. The CDR3 DNA is TGTGCCACCGCGGGGGGTGGGACAGCCAGCAATCAGCCCCAGCATTTT.

The chain joins TRBV5-1 to TRBJ2-3; tentative D call: TRBD2 (5 bases). CDR1 and CDR2 from the germline V gene are SGHRS and YFSETQ. This CDR3 is built from 14 residues. The V gene lost 3 bases and the J gene lost 3 bases, with 11 bases spanning the gap. CDR3 amino acids: CASSSLGGTDTQYF. The CDR3 region has the DNA TGCGCCAGCAGCTCCCTTGGAGGAACAGATACGCAGTATTTT.

This clone was seen a single time. The genes are TRBV6-1 and TRBJ2-7; 8 bases agree with TRBD2. The germline gives CDR1 MNHNS, CDR2 SASEGT. This CDR3 is 18 amino acids long. V gave up 3 bases and J gave up 4 bases; unmatched junction bases: 17. CDR3 nucleotide sequence: TGTGCCAGCAGTGATTTAACCGCATTCCTAGCGGGTTTATACGAGCAGTACTTC. It encodes CASSDLTAFLAGLYEQYF.

The chain carries TRBV5-1 and TRBJ2-3; no firm D call. The CDR3 contains 12 residues. The ends were cut back, 4 bases at V and 6 bases at J, with 9 bases in the middle. Germline V lookup: CDR1 SGHRS, CDR2 YFSETQ. The DNA of the CDR3 is TGCGCCAGCAGCGATCTATCGGATACGCAGTATTTT. Amino acid sequence: CASSDLSDTQYF.

J is TRBJ1-1 and V is TRBV28, with D tentatively TRBD1 (6 bases). V was pared by 6 bases and J by 5 bases, with 19 bases between. Germline V gene sequence: CDR1 MDHEN, CDR2 SYDVKM. CDR3 length: 15 amino acids. DNA of the CDR3: TGTGCCAGCAGCCCCTACAGGGCGGTGGGGACTGAAGCTTTCTTT. Amino acid sequence: CASSPYRAVGTEAFF.

The V call is TRBV19, the J call TRBJ2-7, with D hard to call. This CDR3 has 11 residues. Trimming stripped 3 bases from V and 3 bases from J, with 3 bases between. CDR1 is LNHDA and CDR2 is SQIVND in the germline V gene (reference sequence). The CDR3 sequence is CASSIGYEQYF. CDR3 bases: TGTGCCAGTAGTATCGGCTACGAGCAGTACTTC.

This rearrangement joins TRBV7-8 to TRBJ2-3; 10 bases align to TRBD2. CDR3 size: 15 residues. V was clipped by 5 bases and J by 6 bases; unmatched bases: 8. Germline V gives CDR1 SGHVS, CDR2 FQNEAQ. DNA for the CDR3: TGTGCCAGCAGCCTGAGCGGGGGGGCCAGGGATACGCAGTATTTT. It codes for CASSLSGGARDTQYF.

J is TRBJ1-2 and V is TRBV5-6; D remains unclear. The CDR3 has 14 amino acids. Germline values: CDR1 SGHDT, CDR2 YYEEEE. V lost 5 bases, J lost 4 bases, and 15 bases lay in between. CDR3 protein: CASSMDRGGYGYTF. CDR3 coding DNA: TGTGCCAGCAGTATGGACCGAGGAGGCTATGGCTACACCTTC. The entire variable domain, with the rest obtained from reference TRBV5-6 and TRBJ1-2, is as follows: DAGVTQSPTHLIKTRGQQVTLRCSPKSGHDTVSWYQQALGQGPQFIFQYYEEEERQRGNFPDRFSGHQFPNYSSELNVNALLLGDSALYLCASSMDRGGYGYTFGSGTRLTVV.

The chain links TRBV19 to TRBJ2-7, with TRBD1 as a possible D gene (5 bases). The CDR3 consists of 14 residues. Trimming took 4 bases from V and 0 from J, leaving 10 bases between them. Germline V gene lookup returns CDR1 LNHDA and CDR2 SQIVND (reference sequence). The CDR3 nucleotides read TGTGCCAGTAGTAGGTGGACACACTCCTACGAGCAGTACTTC. Protein product: CASSRWTHSYEQYF.

The rearrangement uses TRBV2 and TRBJ2-5, with 13 bases that match TRBD2. Germline CDR1 and CDR2: SNHLY and FYNNEI. Trimming took 4 bases from V and 14 from J; bases not matched to a gene: 7. This CDR3 spans 13 amino acids. The CDR3 DNA follows: TGTGCCAGCAGTGCCGGACTAGCGGGGGCCGGCTACTTC. Its translation: CASSAGLAGAGYF. Complete variable domain (other parts from reference TRBV2 and TRBJ2-5): EPEVTQTPSHQVTQMGQEVILRCVPISNHLYFYWYRQILGQKVEFLVSFYNNEISEKSEIFDDQFSVERPDGSNFTLKIRSTKLEDSAMYFCASSAGLAGAGYFGPGTRLLVL.

The J gene is TRBJ1-5, the V gene TRBV28; D not resolved. Germline-derived CDR1 and CDR2 are MDHEN and SYDVKM. This CDR3 contains 12 residues. V lost 5 bases and J lost 3, with 5 bases in between. In DNA form, the CDR3 reads TGTGCCAGCAGTCTAGACAATCAGCCCCAGCATTTT. Its translation: CASSLDNQPQHF.

The CDR3 sequence is CASSLRISDLYEQYF. Written as DNA, the CDR3 is TGTGCCAGCAGTCTCAGGATCTCCGACCTCTACGAGCAGTACTTC. This rearrangement joins TRBV28 to TRBJ2-7; D call uncertain. Trimming shortened V by 5 bases and J by 3 bases, and 17 bases separated the two germline ends. The CDR3 is 15 amino acids. Per germline, CDR1 MDHEN and CDR2 SYDVKM.

J is TRBJ1-4 and V is TRBV5-1, with D uncertain. Germline assignment: CDR1 SGHRS and CDR2 YFSETQ. The V end was cut by 3 bases, the J end by 2 bases, with 11 bases between. This CDR3 spans 15 amino acids. DNA of the CDR3: TGCGCCAGCAGCTCTGCCCTGGGCACTAATGAAAAACTGTTTTTT. This encodes CASSSALGTNEKLFF.

The chain carries TRBV11-2 and TRBJ1-5, with D hard to call. CDR3 length: 13 amino acids. The germline V gene encodes CDR1 SGHAT and CDR2 FQNNGV. Trimming took off 3 bases at V and 0 bases at J, with 3 bases between the two ends. The CDR3 DNA follows: TGTGCCAGCAGCTTCTATAGCAATCAGCCCCAGCATTTT. It yields the protein CASSFYSNQPQHF. Full variable domain (missing parts from reference TRBV11-2 and TRBJ1-5): EAGVAQSPRYKIIEKRQSVAFWCNPISGHATLYWYQQILGQGPKLLIQFQNNGVVDDSQLPKDRFSAERLKGVDSTLKIQPAKLEDSAVYLCASSFYSNQPQHFGDGTRLSIL.

The genes are TRBV27 and TRBJ2-7, with D hard to call. In germline, CDR1 is MNHEY, CDR2 SMNVEV (reference sequence). This CDR3 has 13 residues. V lost 5 bases, J lost 2 bases, and 10 bases lay in between. CDR3 nucleotides: TGTGCCAGCAGTCAGACACGAACCTACGAGCAGTACTTC. It specifies CASSQTRTYEQYF.

V usage is TRBV10-3 and J usage is TRBJ2-2, with D tentatively TRBD1 (5 bases). The CDR3 has 16 amino acids. Germline V lookup: CDR1 ENHRY, CDR2 SYGVKD. V was cut by 4 bases and J by 4 bases, with 16 bases left in between. This CDR3 reads CAISGGLQGGTGELFF. In DNA, the CDR3 is TGTGCCATCAGTGGTGGGTTGCAGGGTGGCACCGGGGAGCTGTTTTTT.

The chain uses TRBV5-1 and TRBJ1-2; D is unclear. This CDR3 has 15 residues. CDR1 is SGHRS and CDR2 is YFSETQ in the germline V gene. V was trimmed by 0 bases and J by 8 bases, leaving 17 bases between them. The CDR3 DNA reads as TGCGCCAGCAGCTTGGGGGCGGACCTATCGGGGGGCTACACCTTC. This encodes CASSLGADLSGGYTF.